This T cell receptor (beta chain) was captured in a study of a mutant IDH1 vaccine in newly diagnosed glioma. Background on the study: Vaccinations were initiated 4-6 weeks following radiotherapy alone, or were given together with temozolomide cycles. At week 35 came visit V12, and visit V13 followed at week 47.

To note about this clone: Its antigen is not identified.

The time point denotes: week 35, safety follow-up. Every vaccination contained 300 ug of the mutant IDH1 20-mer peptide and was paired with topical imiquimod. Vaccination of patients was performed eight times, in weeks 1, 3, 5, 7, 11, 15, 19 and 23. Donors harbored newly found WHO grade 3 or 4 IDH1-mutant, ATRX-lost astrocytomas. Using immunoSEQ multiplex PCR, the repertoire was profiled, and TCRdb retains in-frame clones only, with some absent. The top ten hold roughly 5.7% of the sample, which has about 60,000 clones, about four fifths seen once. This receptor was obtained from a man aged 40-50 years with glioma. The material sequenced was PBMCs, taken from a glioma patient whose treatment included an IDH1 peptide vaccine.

Written as DNA, the CDR3 is TGTGCCAGCAGCTTAGATGGACTGATCTCTGGAAACACCATATATTTT. It specifies CASSLDGLISGNTIYF. The chain is built from TRBV7-2 and TRBJ1-3; the D is unclear. In germline, CDR1 is SGHTA, CDR2 FQGNSA. The V end lost 1 base, the J end lost 0 bases, and 10 bases lay between the germline ends. CDR3 length: 16 amino acids.